These 27 T cell receptor beta chains share one sample of origin, sequenced in a study of cytomegalovirus exposure and HLA in healthy donors. This PCR relied on a set of 60 Vbeta primers and 13 Jbeta primers. Clones were read by immunoSEQ multiplex PCR, and TCRdb kept only the in-frame ones, dropping some. This table has about 160,000 clones, 65% to 85% appearing once. Sequenced: PBMCs. The origin of the receptors is a woman in her forties or fifties in good health and CMV-seropositive.

The chain joins TRBV5-1 to TRBJ1-2; D unclear. The CDR3 length is 14 residues. V was cut by 0 bases and J by 8 bases, with 14 bases left in between. CDR1 and CDR2 (germline): SGHRS, YFSETQ. The CDR3, as DNA: TGCGCCAGCAGCTTGGACCTAGGTCGTGGGGGCTACACCTTC. Protein product: CASSLDLGRGGYTF.

CDR3 DNA sequence: TGCGCCAGCAGCTGGGGGCCTAACACAGATACGCAGTATTTT. The encoded protein is CASSWGPNTDTQYF. The J gene is TRBJ2-3, the V gene TRBV5-1, with a weak D call TRBD1 (6 bases). The CDR3 extends over 14 amino acids. The V gene lost 3 bases and the J gene lost 2 bases, with 10 bases spanning the gap. The germline V gene has CDR1 SGHRS and CDR2 YFSETQ.

On this clone: The junction does not match germline at one end; this may be a read error. This chain links TRBV7-9 with TRBJ2-1, with a weak D call TRBD1 (5 bases). The germline CDR1 and CDR2 sequences are SEHNR and FQNEAQ (reference sequence). The CDR3 has 14 residues. The CDR3 protein is CSSRPSSGANEQFF. Here the CDR3 DNA reads TGTTCCAGCAGACCCTCTAGTGGGGCCAATGAGCAGTTCTTC.

In nucleotides, the CDR3 is TGCGCCAGCAGCCCGGGAGGGGTTTCTGGAAACACCATATATTTT. Amino acids: CASSPGGVSGNTIYF. The chain carries TRBV5-1 and TRBJ1-3, with D possibly being TRBD1 (5 bases). The CDR3 extends over 15 amino acids. V lost 4 bases and J 1 base, leaving 12 bases between the germline ends. Per the germline V gene, CDR1 is SGHRS and CDR2 is YFSETQ.

A few counts support this clone. In the same sample, other DNA sequences code for this CDR3. The rearrangement uses TRBV9 and TRBJ2-1, with 8 nucleotides matching TRBD2. Trimming removed 2 bases from V and 1 base from J; junction bases left unmatched: 2. The CDR3 loop spans 15 amino acids. The V gene's germline CDR1 is SGDLS and CDR2 YYNGEE. The CDR3 loop reads CASSVSGGSYNEQFF. Written as DNA, the CDR3 is TGTGCCAGCAGCGTGAGCGGGGGATCCTACAATGAGCAGTTCTTC.

This clone was detected only a few times. Written as DNA, the CDR3 is TGTGCCAGCTCACCACAAGGACTACCCGGGGAGCTGTTTTTT. The encoded protein is CASSPQGLPGELFF. This rearrangement joins TRBV18 to TRBJ2-2, with D maybe TRBD2 (6 bases). CDR1 is KGHSH, CDR2 LQKENI, per germline. Trimming stripped 1 base from V and 6 bases from J, with 9 bases between. The CDR3 runs 14 residues.

The rearrangement links TRBV2 to TRBJ1-4; no firm D call. V shed 2 bases and J shed 0 bases, with 7 bases lying between them. Germline V gene data show CDR1 as SNHLY and CDR2 as FYNNEI. There are 15 residues in the CDR3. The CDR3 sequence is CASSEMGATNEKLFF. The CDR3 region has the DNA TGTGCCAGCAGTGAAATGGGAGCAACTAATGAAAAACTGTTTTTT.

This rearrangement joins TRBV6-5 to TRBJ2-3; tentatively, D is TRBD1 (5 bases). Trimming stripped 7 bases from V and 1 base from J, with 9 bases between. Per the germline V gene, CDR1 is MNHEY and CDR2 is SVGAGI. CDR3 size: 13 residues. The CDR3 loop is CASNRPGTDTQYF. The CDR3 nucleotides are TGTGCCAGCAACAGGCCAGGCACAGATACGCAGTATTTT.

V gene TRBV2 combines with J gene TRBJ1-2; 8 bases map to TRBD1. There are 14 residues in the CDR3. CDR1 SNHLY and CDR2 FYNNEI come from the germline V gene. The J segment lost 8 bases and the V segment lost 5 bases, leaving 10 bases of the junction unmatched. CDR3 protein: CASSYLGQGQGYTF. CDR3 nucleotide sequence: TGTGCCAGCAGTTACCTCGGACAGGGCCAAGGCTACACCTTC. The full variable domain, rest sourced from reference TRBV2 and TRBJ1-2, is EPEVTQTPSHQVTQMGQEVILRCVPISNHLYFYWYRQILGQKVEFLVSFYNNEISEKSEIFDDQFSVERPDGSNFTLKIRSTKLEDSAMYFCASSYLGQGQGYTFGSGTRLTVV.

The chain has TRBV19 and TRBJ1-3, with 10 bases lining up with TRBD1. V was pared by 3 bases and J by 4 bases, with 3 bases of the junction left unmatched. This CDR3 region has 15 residues. Germline CDR1 reads LNHDA; CDR2 reads SQIVND (reference sequence). DNA for the CDR3: TGTGCCAGTAGTATTGGGACAGGGGCCGGAAACACCATATATTTT. Translating gives CASSIGTGAGNTIYF.

This chain uses TRBV2 with TRBJ2-7, with TRBD2 matching over 7 bases. In germline, CDR1 is SNHLY, CDR2 FYNNEI. This CDR3 contains 16 residues. Trimming took 4 bases from V and 4 from J; bases not matched to a gene: 13. The CDR3 sequence is CASSGSGGGGIYEQYF. The CDR3 DNA follows: TGTGCCAGCAGTGGATCTGGTGGGGGGGGGATATACGAGCAGTACTTC. The full variable domain, with the rest looked up from reference TRBV2 and TRBJ2-7, is EPEVTQTPSHQVTQMGQEVILRCVPISNHLYFYWYRQILGQKVEFLVSFYNNEISEKSEIFDDQFSVERPDGSNFTLKIRSTKLEDSAMYFCASSGSGGGGIYEQYFGPGTRLTVT.

This clone was observed once. The chain carries TRBV9 and TRBJ2-7, with a weak D call TRBD1 (6 bases). V was trimmed by 0 bases and J by 7 bases, leaving 11 bases between them. CDR3 length: 13 residues. Germline assignment: CDR1 SGDLS and CDR2 YYNGEE. DNA of the CDR3: TGTGCCAGCAGCGTAGAACAGGGAAGGGAGCAGTACTTC. Amino acids: CASSVEQGREQYF.

This clone ranks as medium-sized. V and J are TRBV25-1 and TRBJ1-1; D is possibly TRBD1 (5 bases). Looked up from germline, CDR1 is MGHDK and CDR2 is SYGVNS. This CDR3 has 14 amino acids. Trimming removed 4 bases at V and 1 base at J, with 10 bases between. Written as DNA, the CDR3 is TGTGCCAGCAGTGGGGGACTGAGGAACACTGAAGCTTTCTTT. As protein: CASSGGLRNTEAFF. The full variable domain, its missing parts supplied by reference TRBV25-1 and TRBJ1-1, is EADIYQTPRYLVIGTGKKITLECSQTMGHDKMYWYQQDPGMELHLIHYSYGVNSTEKGDLSSESTVSRIRTEHFPLTLESARPSHTSQYLCASSGGLRNTEAFFGQGTRLTVV.

Ten or more counts support this clone. The V and J genes are TRBV5-1 and TRBJ2-3, with 9 bases aligning to TRBD1. V trimming: 0 bases; J trimming: 4 bases; junction bases outside the gene matches: 3. CDR3 size: 15 residues. Germline V gene sequence: CDR1 SGHRS, CDR2 YFSETQ. The CDR3 DNA follows: TGCGCCAGCAGCTTGGAGGGACAGGGCCCAGATACGCAGTATTTT. It is translated as CASSLEGQGPDTQYF.

This chain joins TRBV25-1 and TRBJ2-7; 12 bases align to TRBD1. The V gene's germline CDR1 is MGHDK and CDR2 SYGVNS. This CDR3 is 15 amino acids long. V lost 8 bases, J lost 6 bases, and 11 bases stayed unmatched. Written as DNA, the CDR3 is TGTGCCAGCGTCCGGGACAGGGGGCGGTCTGGCGAGCAGTACTTC. Translating it yields CASVRDRGRSGEQYF.

The chain is built from TRBV7-8 and TRBJ1-5, with 8 bases that match TRBD1. The germline CDR1 and CDR2 sequences are SGHVS and FQNEAQ. The junction had 12 bases not matched to a gene; V was cut back by 5 bases and J by 0 bases. The CDR3 covers 18 residues. The CDR3 is CASSPSRTGRDSNQPQHF. CDR3 nucleotides: TGTGCCAGCAGCCCCAGCCGGACAGGGCGGGATAGCAATCAGCCCCAGCATTTT.

The rearrangement joins TRBV27 to TRBJ2-3; perhaps TRBD2 as D (6 bases). The ends were cut back, 5 bases at V and 8 bases at J, with 14 bases in the middle. The germline CDR1 and CDR2 sequences are MNHEY and SMNVEV (reference sequence). This CDR3 is built from 13 residues. CDR3 bases: TGTGCCAGCAGTCGGGAGCAGCAGGCTACGCAGTATTTT. Amino acids: CASSREQQATQYF.

The V call is TRBV6-5, the J call TRBJ1-1; maybe TRBD1 (5 bases). CDR1 MNHEY and CDR2 SVGAGI come from the germline V gene. This CDR3 is 14 amino acids long. V shed 5 bases and J shed 1 base, with 11 bases lying between them. DNA for the CDR3: TGTGCCAGCAGTCTACGAGACAGGAACACTGAAGCTTTCTTT. Its translation is CASSLRDRNTEAFF.

The chain links TRBV5-4 to TRBJ2-1; 7 bases fit TRBD1. Germline CDR1 is SGHNT and CDR2 is YYREEE (reference sequence). This CDR3 spans 16 amino acids. The V gene end was trimmed by 2 bases and the J gene end by 4 bases; junction bases not matched to a gene: 9. In DNA form, the CDR3 reads TGTGCCAGCAGCTTCCAAGGTGGACAGGCGTACAATGAGCAGTTCTTC. It encodes CASSFQGGQAYNEQFF.

The gene calls are TRBV2 and TRBJ1-6; the match to TRBD1 covers 7 bases. The CDR3 consists of 13 residues. The germline V gene has CDR1 SNHLY and CDR2 FYNNEI. V gave up 6 bases and J gave up 8 bases; unmatched junction bases: 4. CDR3 loop: CASRTGRDSPLHF. For the CDR3, the DNA is TGTGCCAGCAGGACAGGGAGAGATTCACCCCTCCACTTT.

The J gene is TRBJ2-7, the V gene TRBV14, with D possibly TRBD1 on 5 matching bases. Germline CDR1 reads SGHDN; CDR2 reads FVKESK. Trimming stripped 8 bases from V and 7 bases from J, with 12 bases between. The CDR3 loop spans 11 amino acids. The CDR3 DNA is TGTGCCAGCGCTTGGGGCGGAGAGCAGTACTTC. Amino acids: CASAWGGEQYF.

The rearrangement uses TRBV18 and TRBJ2-2, with D unresolved. Germline CDR1 and CDR2: KGHSH and LQKENI. V lost 6 bases, J lost 4 bases, and 9 bases lay in between. The length of the CDR3 is 13 residues. CDR3 nucleotide sequence: TGTGCCAGCTCCCCCCCGGGCACCGGGGAGCTGTTTTTT. It yields the protein CASSPPGTGELFF.

The J gene is TRBJ1-2, the V gene TRBV27; D unresolved. The CDR3 loop spans 14 amino acids. Germline loops: CDR1 MNHEY, CDR2 SMNVEV (reference sequence). V shed 7 bases and J shed 8 bases, with 20 bases lying between them. The CDR3, as DNA: TGTGCCAGCACCACCTGGTTGCCTTCTGGCGGCTACACCTTC. It codes for CASTTWLPSGGYTF.

Written as DNA, the CDR3 is TGTGCCAGCAGCTCGGGGGGTGTGCAGTACTTC. As protein: CASSSGGVQYF. The V call is TRBV5-4, the J call TRBJ2-7, with TRBD2 matching 7 bases. The CDR3 spans 11 residues. V trimming: 3 bases; J trimming: 9 bases; junction bases outside the gene matches: 3. Germline CDR1 and CDR2: SGHNT and YYREEE (reference sequence).

The chain links TRBV6-1 to TRBJ1-1; D is unclear. Germline CDR1 reads MNHNS; CDR2 reads SASEGT. There are 17 residues in the CDR3. Trimming removed 2 bases from V and 6 bases from J, with 22 bases in between. This CDR3 is CASSEQVLGVPSSEAFF. The CDR3 DNA sequence: TGTGCCAGCAGTGAACAGGTCCTGGGTGTACCGTCTTCTGAAGCTTTCTTT.

The V call is TRBV7-9, the J call TRBJ2-3; D unclear. The length of the CDR3 is 12 residues. Germline CDR1 and CDR2: SEHNR and FQNEAQ (reference sequence). V lost 2 bases, J lost 10 bases, and 10 bases lay in between. This chain's CDR3 is CASSLSPGAQYF. DNA of the CDR3: TGTGCCAGCAGCTTATCCCCCGGAGCGCAGTATTTT.

The chain uses TRBV2 and TRBJ1-1, with D maybe TRBD1 (5 bases). V lost 4 bases and J 8 bases, leaving 11 bases between the germline ends. Per germline, CDR1 SNHLY and CDR2 FYNNEI. The CDR3 length is 12 residues. CDR3 DNA: TGTGCCAGCAGTGTCCAGGGAGGAGAAGCTTTCTTT. This gives the protein CASSVQGGEAFF.